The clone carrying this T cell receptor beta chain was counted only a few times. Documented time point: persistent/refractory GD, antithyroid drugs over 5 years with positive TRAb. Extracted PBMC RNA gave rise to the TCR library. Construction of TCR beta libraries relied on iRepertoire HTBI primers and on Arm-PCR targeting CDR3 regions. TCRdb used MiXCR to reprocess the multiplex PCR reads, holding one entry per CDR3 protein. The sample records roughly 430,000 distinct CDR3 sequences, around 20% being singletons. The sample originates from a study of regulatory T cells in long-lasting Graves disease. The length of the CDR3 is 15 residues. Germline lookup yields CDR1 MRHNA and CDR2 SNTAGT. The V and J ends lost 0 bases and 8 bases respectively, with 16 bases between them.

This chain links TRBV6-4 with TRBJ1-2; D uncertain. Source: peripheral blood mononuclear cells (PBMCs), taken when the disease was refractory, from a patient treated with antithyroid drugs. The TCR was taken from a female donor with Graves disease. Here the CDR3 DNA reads TGTGCCAGCAGTGACTCCGTCGGTCCCGTTGACGGCTACACCTTC. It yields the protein CASSDSVGPVDGYTF.